The 6 T cell receptor beta chains in this list originate from one sample, sequenced in a study of technical replicates of blood from several donors. The data were produced by immunoSEQ multiplex PCR, yet TCRdb's version contains in-frame clones alone and is incomplete. The sample lists 40,000 to 60,000 clones; approximately 90% were seen once. The material sequenced was PBMCs. All receptors come from a human donor in good health. Some clones in this sample may be carry-over from other donors' samples.

The genes are TRBV4-1 and TRBJ1-3; 10 nucleotides agree with TRBD1. V lost 3 bases and J lost 7; bases outside the gene matches: 3. CDR1 is MGHRA and CDR2 is YSYEKL in the germline V gene. The CDR3 has 14 amino acids. CDR3 nucleotide sequence: TGCGCCAGCAGCCAGGGGGGACAGGGGAACACCATATATTTT. Translation gives CASSQGGQGNTIYF.

The V and J genes are TRBV6-6 and TRBJ2-3, with 7 bases lining up with TRBD2. The CDR3 loop spans 15 amino acids. Germline V gene lookup returns CDR1 MNHNY and CDR2 SVGAGI (reference sequence). Unmatched junction bases numbered 5, after V lost 2 bases and J lost 3 bases. The CDR3 region has the DNA TGTGCCAGCAGTTACCCTAGCGGATTGACAGATACGCAGTATTTT. Its protein product is CASSYPSGLTDTQYF.

This chain links TRBV19 with TRBJ2-5; the match to TRBD2 covers 11 bases. V shed 4 bases and J 4 bases; nucleotides not matched to a gene: 5. Germline assignment: CDR1 LNHDA and CDR2 SQIVND (reference sequence). The CDR3 loop spans 15 amino acids. CDR3: CASSTLAGVRETQYF. CDR3 nucleotides: TGTGCCAGTAGTACACTAGCGGGGGTTCGAGAGACCCAGTACTTC.

This clone was found a few times. The rearrangement uses TRBV5-4 and TRBJ2-1, with 8 bases that match TRBD2. Per germline, CDR1 SGHNT and CDR2 YYREEE (reference sequence). There are 15 residues in the CDR3. J lost 6 bases, V lost 4 bases, and 9 bases had no gene match. CDR3 sequence: CASSPGLAGFNEQFF. CDR3 bases: TGTGCCAGCAGCCCCGGGCTAGCGGGCTTCAATGAGCAGTTCTTC. Full variable domain (rest looked up from reference TRBV5-4 and TRBJ2-1): ETGVTQSPTHLIKTRGQQVTLRCSSQSGHNTVSWYQQALGQGPQFIFQYYREEENGRGNFPPRFSGLQFPNYSSELNVNALELDDSALYLCASSPGLAGFNEQFFGPGTRLTVL.

V usage is TRBV5-1 and J usage is TRBJ2-7; 11 nucleotides line up with TRBD2. The germline V gene encodes CDR1 SGHRS and CDR2 YFSETQ. This CDR3 spans 14 amino acids. V lost 5 bases to trimming and J lost 0 bases; unmatched junction nucleotides: 1. The chain's CDR3 is CASSTSGGSYEQYF. The CDR3 DNA reads TGCGCCAGCAGTACTAGCGGGGGCTCCTACGAGCAGTACTTC.

The rearrangement links TRBV25-1 to TRBJ2-6, with D unclear. The germline V gene encodes CDR1 MGHDK and CDR2 SYGVNS. Trimming pared 8 bases from V and 0 bases from J, leaving 8 bases between. The CDR3 sequence is 14 residues long. The CDR3 sequence: CASGPHSGANVLTF. CDR3 nucleotide sequence: TGTGCCAGCGGGCCCCACTCTGGGGCCAACGTCCTGACTTTC.